A single sample gave rise to the 2 T cell receptor beta chains below, sequenced in a study of Graves' ophthalmopathy and Graves' hyperthyroidism. Using RNA transcripts, the TCR beta CDR3 regions were amplified. HTBI primers served in a first-round RT-PCR, which a second-round multiplex PCR followed. TCRdb passed the multiplex PCR reads through MiXCR, listing each CDR3 protein once. Among roughly 350,000 distinct CDR3 sequences listed, roughly 17% were seen once. The sequenced sample was peripheral blood. The receptors were gathered from an adult woman with stable Graves' hyperthyroidism.

The rearrangement links TRBV6-1 to TRBJ1-1; a possible D gene is TRBD1 (6 bases). This CDR3 contains 16 residues. V lost 6 bases and J 3 bases, leaving 20 bases between the germline ends. CDR1 is MNHNS, CDR2 SASEGT, per germline. CDR3: CASRFFTGSIDTEAFF. The CDR3 nucleotides are TGTGCCAGCAGATTTTTTACAGGGTCAATCGACACTGAAGCTTTCTTT.

This clonotype was seen repeatedly, ten times or more. The V and J genes are TRBV10-1 and TRBJ2-2, with 9 bases fitting TRBD2. In germline, CDR1 is WNHNN, CDR2 SYGVQD (reference sequence). The CDR3 has 17 residues. J gave up 0 bases and V 4 bases, and 6 bases lay outside the gene matches. CDR3 region: CASSGGSGSANTGELFF. The DNA of the CDR3 is TGCGCCAGCAGTGGAGGTAGCGGGAGTGCGAACACCGGGGAGCTGTTTTTT.